This T cell receptor (beta chain) came from a study of blood T cell repertoires in COVID-19. This CDR3 is 14 amino acids long. V lost 6 bases, J lost 8 bases, and 14 bases lay in between. The germline V gene encodes CDR1 MNHEY and CDR2 SVGAGI. Under the authors' procedure: Using reference gene primer amplification, nucleated cell counts were estimated. Repertoires were generated with immunoSEQ multiplex PCR, while TCRdb's copy carries only in-frame clones and drops some. V and J calls and clone size follow that table, whereas D and trimming were derived from the DNA. The profile shows under 100,000 clones, 85% to 90% of them singletons.

The sequence was obtained from a human donor in a cohort sampled during active COVID-19. Material: peripheral blood. The V gene is TRBV6-5, the J gene TRBJ1-6; a weak D match, TRBD1 (5 bases). CDR3 loop: CASRGGVGDSPLHF. In DNA, the CDR3 is TGTGCCAGCAGGGGAGGCGTGGGGGATTCACCCCTCCACTTT.